This T cell receptor beta chain was identified during a study of blood T cell repertoires in COVID-19. The data were produced by immunoSEQ multiplex PCR, yet TCRdb's version contains in-frame clones alone and is incomplete. The repertoire consists of some 270,000 clones, with about 89% occurring once and the leading ten covering 1.5% to 2%. This CDR3 is built from 17 residues. The germline V gene has CDR1 MNHEY and CDR2 SMNVEV (reference sequence). Losses at the gene ends were 4 bases for V and 8 bases for J; bases not matched to a gene: 15. The sequence derives from a woman aged 55-69 years who had recovered from COVID-19. Input material: peripheral blood. The chain links TRBV27 to TRBJ2-2; 8 bases are shared with TRBD2. For the CDR3, the DNA is TGTGCCAGCAGTTCCCCCTCAAGCGGGGGCCCCCGAGGGGAGCTGTTTTTT. Protein: CASSSPSSGGPRGELFF.